One TCR beta chain is described in this entry. These data are taken from a study of technical replicates of blood from several donors. Clones were read by immunoSEQ multiplex PCR, and TCRdb kept only the in-frame ones, dropping some. This sample has tens of thousands of clones, with about 93% found just once. The CDR3 covers 11 residues. The ends were cut back, 7 bases at V and 5 bases at J, with 11 bases in the middle. The germline V gene encodes CDR1 GTSNPN and CDR2 SVGIG (reference sequence). The chain recombines TRBV30 with TRBJ1-1, with D hard to call. The sequence was obtained from a human donor in good health. Material: T cells isolated from PBMCs. Here the CDR3 reads CASDGGTEAFF. In nucleotides, the CDR3 is TGTGCCTCGGACGGCGGGACTGAAGCTTTCTTT.